This TCR beta chain appears in the sequencing data of a study of T-cell memory formation after mild COVID-19 (dated by TCRdb to about 2021). Notes on the research overall: Most TCR sequence clusters were specific to one of the two donors. In a couple of donors, T-cell clones that expanded and contracted after mild COVID-19 were tracked by sequencing TCRalpha and TCRbeta repertoires over time. Two young, previously healthy adult volunteers, one female and one male, were included in the cohort.

The paper as a whole reports these results and caveats: Contracting CD4+ clones turned up mainly in the CM and EM memory subsets, whereas EMRA was where CD8+ clones were enriched. Some responding clones were found in pre-infection memory, which suggests that pre-existing cross-reactive memory T cells took part in the SARS-CoV-2 response. The study covered only a couple of mild cases, and larger cohorts including severe cases with pre-infection samples were considered necessary. Whether the second-wave clones peaking on day 37 were SARS-CoV-2 specific was not confirmed. Clones that contracted from day 15 to 85 showed balanced CD4/CD8 phenotypes, whereas a second wave of clones that expanded from day 15 to 37 leaned towards CD4+.

Instrument on record: Illumina NovaSeq 6000. Using 5'RACE with constant-segment primers, TCRalpha and TCRbeta cDNA libraries were constructed, with sample barcodes and unique molecular identifiers added in the process. RNA was extracted from every sample with Trizol reagent. Libraries were amplified in two PCR steps, with a second sample barcode and Illumina TruSeq adapters added in the second step. Sequencing of the libraries was done on an Illumina NovaSeq, producing 2 x 150 bp paired-end reads. Under the source paper's analysis protocol: Demultiplexing of reads and collapsing into UMI-guided consensus sequences were performed with migec v1.2.7. With mixcr v2.1.11, UMI consensuses were aligned to TRA and TRB V and J templates and assembled into clonotypes. Expanded or contracted clonotypes were those called significant by both edgeR and NoisET, with noise models trained on biological replicates. For edgeR calls, a false discovery rate-adjusted p below 0.01 and a log2 fold-change threshold of 1 were applied. PCA with hierarchical clustering of max-normalized trajectories of the 1000 most abundant clonotypes was used as exploratory dynamics analysis. Separately sequenced CD4+ and CD8+ repertoires were used to assign the CD4 or CD8 phenotype of responding clones. TCRdb handled the public reads itself, with Q25 trimming in fastp and clone calling in MiXCR, and kept productive beta chains. Rows with a matching CDR3 protein are joined into one entry that keeps the most common DNA and genes. V and J calls and clone size were set by TCRdb, not the authors. The sample table contains 250,000 to 400,000 distinct CDR3 sequences; only one count was recorded for 13% to 15% of them. Under 25% of the sample goes to the ten largest clones.

Ficoll-Paque density gradient centrifugation was the method used to isolate PBMCs. For this clonotype: The specificity of this receptor is unknown. Base qualities are missing; no much larger clone stands one base away.

The clonotype originates from a man between 18 and 35 years old who had mild COVID-19 (a few samples of this study predate the infection). The sample titles of this study are shuffled in the database, so cell type and time point are left out; the donor was told from shared clones. Source material: PBMCs or a T cell subset sorted from them (not recorded which).

The CDR3 amino acid sequence is: CASSQIRIRGGNSPLHF. The DNA sequence reads TGCGCCAGCAGCCAGATCCGGATCCGGGGGGGCAATTCACCCCTCCACTTT. The chain links TRBV4-3 with TRBJ1-6; tentative D gene TRBD1, with 6 bases matching. Based on the germline V gene, the CDR1 and CDR2 sequences are LGHNA and YSLEER. Inclusive of the bounding cysteine and phenylalanine, the CDR3 is 17 residues long. The sequence is cut down to CDR3 DNA, 51 bases in frame from base 1. V is shortened by 3 bases, J by 7 bases, and the region joining them spans 19 bases.